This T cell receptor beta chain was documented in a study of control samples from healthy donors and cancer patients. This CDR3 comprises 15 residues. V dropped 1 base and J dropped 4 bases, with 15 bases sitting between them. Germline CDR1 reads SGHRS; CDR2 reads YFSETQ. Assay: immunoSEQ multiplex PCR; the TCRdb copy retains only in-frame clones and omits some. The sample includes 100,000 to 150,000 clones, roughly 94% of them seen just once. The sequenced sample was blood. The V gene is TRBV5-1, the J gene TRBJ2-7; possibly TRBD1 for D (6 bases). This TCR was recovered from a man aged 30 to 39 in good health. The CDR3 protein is CASSLHPQGLYEQYF. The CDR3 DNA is TGCGCCAGCAGCTTGCATCCTCAGGGGTTATACGAGCAGTACTTC.